The 8 T cell receptor beta chains presented below share a single source sample, sequenced in a study of blood T cells in healthy people across ages. Sample-barcoded 5' priming and a J-beta primer mix drove a second PCR of roughly 6 to 12 cycles. TCRdb recomputed calls from the 5' RACE reads with MiXCR, one row per CDR3 protein. The profile covers 550,000 to 650,000 distinct CDR3 sequences, with roughly a quarter appearing a single time and approximately 3.3% taken by the ten largest. This same sample was also part of a study on T cells of mothers and their children.

Sequencing was carried out using blood. Receptor source: a boy younger than 10 in good health.

This clonotype has just a few counts. The genes are TRBV6-2 or TRBV6-3 and TRBJ1-4; tentative D call: TRBD1 (5 bases). The CDR3 totals 16 residues. The germline gives CDR1 MNHEY, CDR2 SVGEGT. V was pared by 8 bases and J by 0 bases, with 16 bases between. As DNA, the CDR3 is TGTGCCAGCGAGCGGCGGACAACTGCAACTAATGAAAAACTGTTTTTT. Its protein is CASERRTTATNEKLFF.

V gene TRBV6-6 combines with J gene TRBJ2-5; TRBD2 matches 12 bases. Germline CDR1 MNHNY, CDR2 SVGAGI (reference sequence). The CDR3 covers 15 residues. J lost 3 bases, V lost 8 bases, and 7 bases had no gene match. In nucleotides, the CDR3 is TGTGCCAGCTGTCGGACTAGCGGGAACGAAGAGACCCAGTACTTC. Its translation: CASCRTSGNEETQYF.

The J gene is TRBJ2-2, the V gene TRBV5-1; TRBD1 matches at 8 bases. Germline CDR1 and CDR2: SGHRS and YFSETQ. Losses at the gene ends were 5 bases for V and 4 bases for J; bases not matched to a gene: 7. The CDR3 runs 15 residues. Here the CDR3 reads CASRSSTGGTGELFF. The CDR3 coding sequence is TGCGCCAGCAGGTCGTCTACAGGGGGCACCGGGGAGCTGTTTTTT.

V usage is TRBV21-1 and J usage is TRBJ2-5; TRBD2 reflects the table's D call only, with no check against the DNA. Gene TRBJ2-1 matches the end of the DNA better, so the J call may be wrong. TRBV21-1 is termed a pseudogene. The CDR3 covers 22 residues. This CDR3 is CASSKGSRPGLAGLVVYNEQFF. CDR3 DNA: TGCGCCAGCAGCAAAGGCAGCAGGCCGGGACTAGCGGGTCTCGTGGTCTACAATGAGCAGTTCTTC.

This clonotype came up many times. CDR3 region: CAISESLSYNEQFF. The CDR3 DNA sequence: TGTGCCATCAGTGAGTCGCTTTCCTACAATGAGCAGTTCTTC. The chain is built from TRBV10-3 and TRBJ2-1, with D unresolved. From germline, CDR1 is ENHRY and CDR2 SYGVKD. CDR3 length: 14 residues. Trimming stripped 0 bases from V and 1 base from J, with 4 bases between.

J is TRBJ2-5 and V is TRBV5-5; D is unresolved. V lost 1 base and J lost 2, with 9 bases in between. This CDR3 is 14 amino acids long. Germline V gene data show CDR1 as SGHKS and CDR2 as YYEKEE (reference sequence). The CDR3 DNA reads TGTGCCAGCAGCTTGACACGCAGTCAAGAGACCCAGTACTTC. It translates to CASSLTRSQETQYF.

This clonotype was found once. The chain employs TRBV6-1 and TRBJ2-2; no reliable D call. Germline assignment: CDR1 MNHNS and CDR2 SASEGT. Trimming cost V 2 bases and J 1 base, with 11 bases left between them. The CDR3 runs 16 residues. CDR3 sequence: CASSESRTVNTGELFF. CDR3 DNA: TGTGCCAGCAGTGAATCCAGGACGGTGAACACCGGGGAGCTGTTTTTT.

V usage is TRBV9 and J usage is TRBJ2-7; 12 bases line up with TRBD2. Germline trimming cut 4 bases from V and 6 bases from J; bases unmatched to any gene: 5. This CDR3 spans 14 amino acids. Germline V gene lookup returns CDR1 SGDLS and CDR2 YYNGEE. The CDR3 DNA reads TGTGCCAGCAGCCCCAGACTAGCGGGGGCCGAGCAGTACTTC. Translation gives CASSPRLAGAEQYF.